This T cell receptor beta chain was recorded in a study of T cell repertoires in cytomegalovirus infection. Study outcomes and limitations: Cumulated frequencies of public TCR beta families served to identify carriers of CMV plus the relevant HLA.

CDR3 length equals 17 residues. Germline assignment: CDR1 SGHTA and CDR2 FQGNSA. Trimming cost V 4 bases and J 2 bases, with 21 bases left between them. In regard to this clonotype: What it binds is unknown.

In TCRdb, the reads were re-called with MiXCR into one record per CDR3 protein. The data show approximately 590,000 distinct CDR3 sequences, 40% seen once. This receptor was obtained from a human donor in good health (CMV status not recorded). Some clones in this sample may be carry-over from other donors' samples. Material: cultured PBMCs, obtained from culture after CMV antigen stimulation. The chain joins TRBV7-2 to TRBJ2-7; no clear D gene. The chain's CDR3 is CASSSDETPYYPYEQYF. The DNA of the CDR3 is TGTGCCAGCAGCTCCGATGAGACGCCCTACTACCCCTACGAGCAGTACTTC. The variable domain in full, completed from reference TRBV7-2 and TRBJ2-7, reads GAGVSQSPSNKVTEKGKDVELRCDPISGHTALYWYRQSLGQGLEFLIYFQGNSAPDKSGLPSDRFSAERTGGSVSTLTIQRTQQEDSAVYLCASSSDETPYYPYEQYFGPGTRLTVT.